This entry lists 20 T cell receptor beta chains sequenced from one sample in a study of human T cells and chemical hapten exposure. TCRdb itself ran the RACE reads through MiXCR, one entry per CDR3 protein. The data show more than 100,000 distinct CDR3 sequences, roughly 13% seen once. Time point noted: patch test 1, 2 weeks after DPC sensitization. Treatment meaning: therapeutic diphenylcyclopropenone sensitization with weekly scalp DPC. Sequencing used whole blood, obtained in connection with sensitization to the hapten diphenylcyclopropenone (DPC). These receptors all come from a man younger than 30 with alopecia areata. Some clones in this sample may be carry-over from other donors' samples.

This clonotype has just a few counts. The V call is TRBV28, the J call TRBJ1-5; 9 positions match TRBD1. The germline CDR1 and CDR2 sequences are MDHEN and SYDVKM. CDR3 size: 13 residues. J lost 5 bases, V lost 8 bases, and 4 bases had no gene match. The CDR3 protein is CASGWTGDQPQHF. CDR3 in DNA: TGTGCCAGCGGGTGGACAGGGGATCAGCCCCAGCATTTT.

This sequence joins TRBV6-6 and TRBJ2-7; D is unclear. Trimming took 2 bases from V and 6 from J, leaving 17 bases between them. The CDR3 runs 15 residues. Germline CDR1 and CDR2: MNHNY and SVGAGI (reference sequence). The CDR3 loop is CASSYQKHPPGEQYF. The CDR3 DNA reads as TGTGCCAGCAGTTACCAGAAGCATCCGCCAGGCGAGCAGTACTTC.

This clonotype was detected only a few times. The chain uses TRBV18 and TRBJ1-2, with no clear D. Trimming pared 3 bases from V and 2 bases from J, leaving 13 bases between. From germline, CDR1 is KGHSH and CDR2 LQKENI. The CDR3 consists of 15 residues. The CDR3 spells CASSPAGNGNYGYTF. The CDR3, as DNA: TGTGCCAGCTCACCGGCGGGGAATGGAAACTATGGCTACACCTTC.

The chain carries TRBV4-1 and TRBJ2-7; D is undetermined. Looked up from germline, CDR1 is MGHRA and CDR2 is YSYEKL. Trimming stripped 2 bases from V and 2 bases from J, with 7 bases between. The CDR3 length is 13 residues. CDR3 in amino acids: CASSQQEPYEQYV. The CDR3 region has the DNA TGCGCCAGCAGCCAACAGGAACCCTACGAGCAGTACGTC.

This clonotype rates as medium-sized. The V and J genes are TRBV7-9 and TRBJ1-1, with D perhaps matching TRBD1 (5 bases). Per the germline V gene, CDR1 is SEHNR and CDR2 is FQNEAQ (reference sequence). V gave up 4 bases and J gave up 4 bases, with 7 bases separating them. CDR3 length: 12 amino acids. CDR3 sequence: CASSSGSTEAFF. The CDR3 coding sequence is TGTGCCAGCAGCTCAGGGTCCACTGAAGCTTTCTTT.

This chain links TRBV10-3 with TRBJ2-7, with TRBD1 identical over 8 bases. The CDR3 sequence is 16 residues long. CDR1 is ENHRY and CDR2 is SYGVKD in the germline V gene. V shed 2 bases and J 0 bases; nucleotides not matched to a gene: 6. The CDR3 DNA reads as TGTGCCATCAGTGAGCCCGGGACAGGTCCCTCCTACGAGCAGTACTTC. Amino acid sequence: CAISEPGTGPSYEQYF.

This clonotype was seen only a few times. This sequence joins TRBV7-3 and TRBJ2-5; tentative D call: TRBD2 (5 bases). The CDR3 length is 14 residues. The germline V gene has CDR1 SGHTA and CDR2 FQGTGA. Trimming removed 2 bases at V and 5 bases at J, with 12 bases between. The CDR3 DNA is TGTGCCAGCAGCTTAGGGAGTGAGAGGGAGACCCAGTACTTC. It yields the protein CASSLGSERETQYF.

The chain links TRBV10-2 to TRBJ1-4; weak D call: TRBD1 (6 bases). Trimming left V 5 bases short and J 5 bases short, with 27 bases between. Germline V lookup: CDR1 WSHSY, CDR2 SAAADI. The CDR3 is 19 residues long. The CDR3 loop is CASSIGQRITAESNEKLFF. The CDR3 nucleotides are TGCGCCAGCAGTATTGGACAGAGGATCACTGCAGAGTCGAATGAAAAACTGTTTTTT.

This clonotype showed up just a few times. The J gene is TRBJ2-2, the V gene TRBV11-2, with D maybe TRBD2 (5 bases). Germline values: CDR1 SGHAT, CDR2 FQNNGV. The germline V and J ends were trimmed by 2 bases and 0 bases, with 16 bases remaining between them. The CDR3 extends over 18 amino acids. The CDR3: CASSLRFGDASNTGELFF. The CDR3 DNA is TGTGCCAGCAGCTTAAGGTTCGGGGATGCTTCGAACACCGGGGAGCTGTTTTTT.

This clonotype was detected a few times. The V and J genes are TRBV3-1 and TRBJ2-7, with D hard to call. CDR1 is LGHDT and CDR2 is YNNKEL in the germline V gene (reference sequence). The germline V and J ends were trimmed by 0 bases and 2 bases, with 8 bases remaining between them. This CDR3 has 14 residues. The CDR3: CASSQEGRPYEQYF. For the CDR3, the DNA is TGTGCCAGCAGCCAAGAGGGCAGACCCTACGAGCAGTACTTC.

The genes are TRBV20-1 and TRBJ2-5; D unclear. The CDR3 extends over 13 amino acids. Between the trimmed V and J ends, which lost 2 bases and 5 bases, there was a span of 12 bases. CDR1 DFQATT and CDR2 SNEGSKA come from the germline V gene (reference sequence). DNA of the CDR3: TGCAGTGCTAGACGTCAGGCTATGGAGACCCAGTACTTC. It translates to CSARRQAMETQYF.

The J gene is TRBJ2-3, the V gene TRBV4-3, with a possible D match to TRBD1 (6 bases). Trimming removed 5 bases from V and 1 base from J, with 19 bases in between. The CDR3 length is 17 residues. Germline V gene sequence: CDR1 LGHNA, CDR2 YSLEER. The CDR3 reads CASSSQRDIPGTDTQYF. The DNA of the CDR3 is TGCGCCAGCAGCAGCCAACGGGACATACCTGGCACAGATACGCAGTATTTT.

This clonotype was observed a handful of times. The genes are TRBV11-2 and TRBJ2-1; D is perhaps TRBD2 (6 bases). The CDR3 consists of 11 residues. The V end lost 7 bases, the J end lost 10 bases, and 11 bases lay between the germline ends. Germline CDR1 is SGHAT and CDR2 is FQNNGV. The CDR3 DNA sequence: TGTGCCAGCACACGCGGGGTGGAGCAGTTCTTC. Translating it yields CASTRGVEQFF.

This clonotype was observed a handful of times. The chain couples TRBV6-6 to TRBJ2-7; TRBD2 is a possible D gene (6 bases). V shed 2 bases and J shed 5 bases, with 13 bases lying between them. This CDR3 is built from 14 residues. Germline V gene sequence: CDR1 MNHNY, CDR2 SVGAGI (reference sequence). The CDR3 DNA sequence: TGTGCCAGCAGTTACCGGCGGGAAGGCAACGAGCAGTACTTC. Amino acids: CASSYRREGNEQYF.

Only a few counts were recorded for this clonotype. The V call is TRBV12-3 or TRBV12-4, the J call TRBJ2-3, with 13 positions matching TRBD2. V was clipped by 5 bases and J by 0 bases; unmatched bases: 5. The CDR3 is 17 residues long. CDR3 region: CASSRRLAGGSTDTQYF. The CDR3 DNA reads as TGTGCCAGCAGTCGAAGACTAGCGGGGGGTAGCACAGATACGCAGTATTTT.

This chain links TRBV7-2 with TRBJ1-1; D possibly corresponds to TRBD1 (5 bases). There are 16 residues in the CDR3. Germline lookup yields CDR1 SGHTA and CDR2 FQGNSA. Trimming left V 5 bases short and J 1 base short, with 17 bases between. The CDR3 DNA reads TGTGCCAGCAGCAGAGACCGTGGGACCCCGAACACTGAAGCTTTCTTT. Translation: CASSRDRGTPNTEAFF.

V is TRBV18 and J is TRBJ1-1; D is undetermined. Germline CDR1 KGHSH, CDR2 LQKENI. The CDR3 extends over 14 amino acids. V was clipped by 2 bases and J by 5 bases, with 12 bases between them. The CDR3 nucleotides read TGTGCCAGCTCACCATACACCTCGGGAACTGAAGCTTTCTTT. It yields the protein CASSPYTSGTEAFF.

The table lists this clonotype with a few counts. The CDR3 loop reads CASGGRGNEKLFF. Written as DNA, the CDR3 is TGTGCCAGCGGGGGAAGGGGTAATGAAAAACTGTTTTTT. The chain combines TRBV6-6 with TRBJ1-4, with D possibly being TRBD1 (5 bases). The CDR3 extends over 13 amino acids. CDR1 is MNHNY and CDR2 is SVGAGI in the germline V gene (reference sequence). V was clipped by 8 bases and J by 4 bases, with 11 bases between them.

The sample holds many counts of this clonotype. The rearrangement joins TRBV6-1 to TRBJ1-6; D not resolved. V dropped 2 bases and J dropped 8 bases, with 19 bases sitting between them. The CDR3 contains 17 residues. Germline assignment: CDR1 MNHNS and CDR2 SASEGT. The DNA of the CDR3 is TGTGCCAGCAGTGAAACCCCCCTGACCGTTTGGGATTCACCCCTCCACTTT. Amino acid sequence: CASSETPLTVWDSPLHF.

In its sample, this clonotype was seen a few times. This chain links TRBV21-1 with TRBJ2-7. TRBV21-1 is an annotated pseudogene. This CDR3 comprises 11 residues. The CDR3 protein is CASNKSYEQYV. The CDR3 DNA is TGTGCCAGCAACAAGTCCTACGAGCAGTACGTC.